Listed below are T cell receptor beta chains from one sample, sequenced in a study of blood T cell repertoires in COVID-19. The repertoire was sequenced with immunoSEQ multiplex PCR; TCRdb's copy has only in-frame clones and lacks some. The sample contains some 73,000 clones, approximately 77% of which appear only once. Sequencing input: peripheral blood. These receptors were taken from a man in his 70s with COVID-19, enrolled during active disease. Both conserved end residues are part of each CDR3. Size tells how often a clone was seen (once, few, many) or the class of an expanded clone, and some rows leave it out.

TRBJ2-2	few	TRBV4-2	CASSQEGDYTGELFF
TRBJ1-6	few	TRBV28	CASSGGRRSSYNSPLHF
TRBJ2-1	.	TRBV28	CASSLASGAYNEQFF
TRBJ1-4	.	TRBV28	CATSTVYGGQGSREKLFF
TRBJ1-5	.	TRBV24-1	CATSDFGGQPQHF
TRBJ2-1	.	TRBV30	CAWSAQGPQKQFF
TRBJ1-1	.	TRBV28	CASSLGQLTEAFF
TRBJ1-1	once	TRBV29-1	CSVVRNSEAFF
TRBJ2-1	.	TRBV9	CASSVGPIAAGGNEQFF
TRBJ2-7	.	TRBV6-2/TRBV6-3	CASSYSVAYEQYF
TRBJ2-1	.	TRBV7-3	CASSLKPLAGVSNEQFF
TRBJ1-5	.	TRBV19	CASSQVSNQPQHF
TRBJ1-2	.	TRBV6-5	CASSHRDSYGYTF
TRBJ2-1	.	TRBV7-2	CASSPRGKITYNEQFF
TRBJ2-1	.	TRBV28	CAAGGIPYNEQFF
TRBJ1-1	.	TRBV10-3	CAISDWGLSEAFF
TRBJ1-5	.	TRBV9	CASSSDQGFVNQPQHF
TRBJ2-7	.	TRBV7-9	CASSPMRLAGEDEQYF
TRBJ2-7	.	TRBV27	CASGRPAGGPYEQYF
TRBJ1-5	.	TRBV5-8	CASSLGELRGNQPQHF
TRBJ2-3	.	TRBV6-1	CASSEAYEPVRAQYF
TRBJ2-4	.	TRBV5-1	CASSLGTSSPKNIQYF
TRBJ2-1	.	TRBV5-1	CASSLGGLAGENEQFF
TRBJ2-7	.	TRBV19	CASSIKTGPGSEQYF
TRBJ2-3	.	TRBV7-9	CASSFSGAEDTQYF
TRBJ2-1	few	TRBV11-3	CASSRTGGEQFF
TRBJ1-2	.	TRBV4-3	CASSQDPGRAALGYTF
TRBJ1-5	.	TRBV6-1	CASSEPADRGLRGNQPQHF
TRBJ1-3	few	TRBV28	CASRPPGSGNTIYF
TRBJ2-7	.	TRBV7-3	CASSPGEGEQYF
TRBJ2-7	.	TRBV29-1	CSVELGSTGGNGEQYF
TRBJ1-5	.	TRBV15	CATSRQGSNQPQHF
TRBJ2-7	.	TRBV18	CASSRDSISYEQYF
TRBJ2-7	.	TRBV14	CASSNRDYLNEQYF
TRBJ2-7	.	TRBV13	CASSLGPTRYEQYF
TRBJ1-2	.	TRBV7-8	CASSLMPGQGYGYTF
TRBJ2-1	few	TRBV3-1/TRBV3-2	CASSPTGQDLYNEQFF
TRBJ2-4	.	TRBV18	CASSLGTGGSSSTKNIQYF
TRBJ2-1	.	TRBV7-8	CASSFRGLAGVEQFF
TRBJ2-5	.	TRBV20-1	CSASWILAGGGQETQYF
TRBJ1-4	.	TRBV5-1	CASSGPVGGEKLFF
TRBJ2-7	few	TRBV28	CASNLQGSYEQYF
TRBJ2-7	.	TRBV6-6	CASSEASGHSYEQYF